The 5 T cell receptor beta chains listed next were all sequenced from one sample in a study of early T cells in non-severe SARS-CoV-2 infection (TCRdb year 2021). The library was built by means of 5' RACE. The instrument given in TCRdb is NextSeq 500. The public reads were reanalyzed by TCRdb: fastp trimming at Q25, MiXCR alignment, in-frame beta chains only. Rows with one shared CDR3 protein collapse into an entry with the most common genes and DNA. Across this sample there are tens of thousands of distinct CDR3 sequences, with roughly a tenth seen only once. 6.5% of the sample is in the top ten clones. Sequencing was performed on whole blood. The source is an adult who was a healthcare worker with PCR-confirmed SARS-CoV-2 infection or an uninfected control (not recorded which).

The rearrangement joins TRBV5-1 to TRBJ2-2; D unclear. Per germline, CDR1 SGHRS and CDR2 YFSETQ. V lost 5 bases and J lost 3, with 8 bases in between. The CDR3 is 13 residues long. The CDR3, as DNA: TGCGCCAGCAGACTTCAGGACACCGGGGAGCTGTTTTTT. Amino acid sequence: CASRLQDTGELFF.

This clonotype was recorded a few times. This chain links TRBV20-1 with TRBJ1-2; D perhaps matches TRBD1 (6 bases). V lost 6 bases and J lost 5, with 13 bases in between. The length of the CDR3 is 12 residues. Germline V gives CDR1 DFQATT, CDR2 SNEGSKA (reference sequence). The chain's CDR3 is CSAEDSSYGYTF. CDR3 bases: TGCAGTGCCGAGGACAGTTCTTATGGCTACACCTTC.

The chain employs TRBV7-9 and TRBJ2-4, with 7 nucleotides matching TRBD2. This CDR3 has 15 residues. In germline, CDR1 is SEHNR, CDR2 FQNEAQ (reference sequence). V dropped 5 bases and J dropped 4; count of bases not matched to a gene: 8. CDR3 sequence (DNA): TGTGCCAGCAGCGTACCGGGACTACAGAAAAACATTCAGTACTTC. Protein product: CASSVPGLQKNIQYF.

This clonotype came up a few times. The rearrangement links TRBV11-1 to TRBJ1-1; unclear D gene. CDR1 is SGHAT and CDR2 is FQDESV in the germline V gene (reference sequence). V was trimmed by 2 bases and J by 3 bases, leaving 4 bases between them. The CDR3 extends over 12 amino acids. DNA of the CDR3: TGTGCCAGCAGCTTACCTTACACTGAAGCTTTCTTT. Residues: CASSLPYTEAFF.

In nucleotides, the CDR3 is TGTGCCAGCAGCCTACTAGCGGGAGCCTACGAGCAGTACTTC. The encoded protein is CASSLLAGAYEQYF. The chain links TRBV7-2 to TRBJ2-7; 11 bases are shared with TRBD2. V lost 5 bases and J lost 2; bases outside the gene matches: 2. CDR1 SGHTA and CDR2 FQGNSA come from the germline V gene. The CDR3 runs 14 residues.